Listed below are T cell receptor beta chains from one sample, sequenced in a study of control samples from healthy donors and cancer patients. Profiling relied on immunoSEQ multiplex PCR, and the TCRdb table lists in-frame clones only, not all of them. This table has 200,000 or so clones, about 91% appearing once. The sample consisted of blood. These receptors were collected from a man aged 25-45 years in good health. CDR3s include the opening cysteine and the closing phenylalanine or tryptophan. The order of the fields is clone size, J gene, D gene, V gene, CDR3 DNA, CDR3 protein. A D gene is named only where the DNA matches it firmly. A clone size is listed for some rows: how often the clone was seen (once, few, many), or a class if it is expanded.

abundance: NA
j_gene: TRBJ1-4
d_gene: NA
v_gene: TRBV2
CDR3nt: TGTGCCAGCAGTGATATACCGGGAGCAACTAATGAAAAACTGTTTTTT
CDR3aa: CASSDIPGATNEKLFF

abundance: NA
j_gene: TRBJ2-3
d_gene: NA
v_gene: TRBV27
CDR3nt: TGTGCCAGCAGTCCCCTCCCCCTCACAGATACGCAGTATTTT
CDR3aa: CASSPLPLTDTQYF

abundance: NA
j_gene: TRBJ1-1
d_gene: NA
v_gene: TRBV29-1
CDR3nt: TGCAGCGTCGAAGGTGGGGTCACTGAAGCTTTCTTT
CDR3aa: CSVEGGVTEAFF

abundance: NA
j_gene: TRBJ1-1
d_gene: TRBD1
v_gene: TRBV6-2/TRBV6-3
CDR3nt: TGTGCCAGCAGTAGTACAGGGGGCTCCAGGAACACTGAAGCTTTCTTT
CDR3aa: CASSSTGGSRNTEAFF

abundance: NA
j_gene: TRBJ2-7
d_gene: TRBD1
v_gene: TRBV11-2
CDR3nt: TGTGCCAGCAGCACGACAGGGACCTACGAGCAGTACTTC
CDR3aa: CASSTTGTYEQYF

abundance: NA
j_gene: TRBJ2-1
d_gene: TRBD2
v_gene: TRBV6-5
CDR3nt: TGTGCCAGCAGTTACTCGATACAGCGGGGTTACAATGAGCAGTTCTTC
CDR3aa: CASSYSIQRGYNEQFF

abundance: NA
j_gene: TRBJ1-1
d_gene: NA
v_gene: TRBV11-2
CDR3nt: TGTGCCAGCAGCCGGTACACTGAAGCTTTCTTT
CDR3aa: CASSRYTEAFF

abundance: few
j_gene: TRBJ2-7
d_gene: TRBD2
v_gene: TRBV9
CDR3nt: TGTGCCAGCAGCGTGCACCTAGCGGGGGGCGAGCAGTACTTC
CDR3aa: CASSVHLAGGEQYF

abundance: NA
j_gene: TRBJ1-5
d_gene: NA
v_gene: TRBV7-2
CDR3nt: TGTGCCAGCAGCGTGGACAGATACAATCAGCCCCAGCATTTT
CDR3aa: CASSVDRYNQPQHF

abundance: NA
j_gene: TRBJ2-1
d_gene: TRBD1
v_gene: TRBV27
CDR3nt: TGTGCCAGCAGTTCTATAGGGACAGGGGTTAATGAGCAGTTCTTC
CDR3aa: CASSSIGTGVNEQFF

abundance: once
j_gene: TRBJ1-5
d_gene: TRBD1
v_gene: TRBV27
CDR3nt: TGTGCCAGCAGAGATCTTTCCGGGACAGTCAATCAGCCCCAGCATTTT
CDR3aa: CASRDLSGTVNQPQHF

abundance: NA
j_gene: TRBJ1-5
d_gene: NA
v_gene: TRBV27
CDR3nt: TGTGCCAGCAGTCCACACGTTCCACAGCCCCAGCATTTT
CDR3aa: CASSPHVPQPQHF

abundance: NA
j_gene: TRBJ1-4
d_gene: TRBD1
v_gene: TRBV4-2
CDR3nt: TGTGCCAGCAGCCCAGTCAGGGGGGGGACCGCAACTAATGAAAAACTGTTTTTT
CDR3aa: CASSPVRGGTATNEKLFF

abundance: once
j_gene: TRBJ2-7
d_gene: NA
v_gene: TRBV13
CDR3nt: TGTGCCAGCAGCTTGGGACGTGGGGGTGAGCAGTACTTC
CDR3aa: CASSLGRGGEQYF

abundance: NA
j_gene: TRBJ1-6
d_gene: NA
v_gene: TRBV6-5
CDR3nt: TGTGCCAGCAGTTACAGACCGGGGAATTCACCCCTCCACTTT
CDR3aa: CASSYRPGNSPLHF

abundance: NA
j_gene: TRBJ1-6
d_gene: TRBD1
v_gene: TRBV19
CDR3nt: TGTGCCAGTATGGGACAGGGGAATTCACCCCTCCACTTT
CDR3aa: CASMGQGNSPLHF

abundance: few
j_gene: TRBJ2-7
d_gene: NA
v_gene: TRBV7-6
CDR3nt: TGTGCCAGCAGCAATCGGAAGGGTTACGAGCAGTACTTC
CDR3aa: CASSNRKGYEQYF

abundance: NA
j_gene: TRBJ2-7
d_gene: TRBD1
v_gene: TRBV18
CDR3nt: TGTGCCAGCTCAATAGGCCAGGGGGCAAGGTACGAGCAGTACTTC
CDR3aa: CASSIGQGARYEQYF

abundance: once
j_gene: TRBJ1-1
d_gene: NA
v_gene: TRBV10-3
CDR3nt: TGTGCCATCAGTGATGTGGCGGGGGCGCAATCGTCTGAAGCTTTCTTT
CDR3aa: CAISDVAGAQSSEAFF

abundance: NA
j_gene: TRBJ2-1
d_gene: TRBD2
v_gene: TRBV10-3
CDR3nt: TGTGCCATCAGTGTAGGGACTAGCGCCACGGGGTACAATGAGCAGTTCTTC
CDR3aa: CAISVGTSATGYNEQFF

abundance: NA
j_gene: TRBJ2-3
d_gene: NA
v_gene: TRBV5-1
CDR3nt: TGCGCCTCTTACGGGGGTGGCTACACAGATACGCAGTATTTT
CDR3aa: CASYGGGYTDTQYF

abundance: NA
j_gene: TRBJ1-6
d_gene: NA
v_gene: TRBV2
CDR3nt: TGTGCCAGCAGCCGCGGACAGAAGTATAATTCACCCCTCCACTTT
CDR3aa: CASSRGQKYNSPLHF

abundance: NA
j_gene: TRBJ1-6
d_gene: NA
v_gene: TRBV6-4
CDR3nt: TGTGCCAGCAGTGACTTGGGGGGACCTAATTCACCCCTCCACTTT
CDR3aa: CASSDLGGPNSPLHF

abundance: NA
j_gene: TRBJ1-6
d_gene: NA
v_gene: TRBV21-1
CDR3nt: TGTGCCAGCAGGAGGAGTTCCTATAATTCACCCCTCCACTTT
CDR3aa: CASRRSSYNSPLHF

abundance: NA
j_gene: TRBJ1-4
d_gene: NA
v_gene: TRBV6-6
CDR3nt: TGTGCCAGCCTAGCCGGGGGCATCGGTAATGAAAAACTGTTTTTT
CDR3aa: CASLAGGIGNEKLFF

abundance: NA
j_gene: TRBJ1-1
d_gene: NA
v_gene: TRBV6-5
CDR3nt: TGTGCCAGCAGTTTTCAGGGAGGCTCGGCTTTCTTT
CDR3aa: CASSFQGGSAFF

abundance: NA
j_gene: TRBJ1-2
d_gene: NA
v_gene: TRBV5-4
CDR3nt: TGTGCCAGCAGCTTGGCCAGCTCTTATGGCTACACCTTC
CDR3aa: CASSLASSYGYTF

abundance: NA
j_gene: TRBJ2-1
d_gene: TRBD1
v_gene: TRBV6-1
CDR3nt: TGTGCCAGCAGTAAAGGACAGGGGACGAACTACAATGAGCAGTTCTTC
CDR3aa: CASSKGQGTNYNEQFF

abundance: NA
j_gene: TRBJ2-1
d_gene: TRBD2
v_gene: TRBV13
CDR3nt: TGTGCCAGCAGCTGCGGGGGGCCTCCGGGGGATGAGCAGTTCTTC
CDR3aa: CASSCGGPPGDEQFF

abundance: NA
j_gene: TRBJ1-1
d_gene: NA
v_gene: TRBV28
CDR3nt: TGTGCCAGCAGGGACGACCGACAGGTCCTGAACACTGAAGCTTTCTTT
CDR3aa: CASRDDRQVLNTEAFF

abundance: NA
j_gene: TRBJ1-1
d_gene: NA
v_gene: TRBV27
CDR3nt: TGTGCCAGCTTTCAGAACACTGAAGCTTTCTTT
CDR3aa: CASFQNTEAFF

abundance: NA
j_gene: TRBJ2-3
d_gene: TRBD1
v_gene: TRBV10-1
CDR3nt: TGCGCCAGCAGTGAAGAACCACAGGGGGATACGCAGTATTTT
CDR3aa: CASSEEPQGDTQYF

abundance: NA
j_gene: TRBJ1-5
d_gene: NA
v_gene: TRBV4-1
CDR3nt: TGCGCCAGCAGCCAAGAACGACGGGGTTTAAGCAATCAGCCCCAGCATTTT
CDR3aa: CASSQERRGLSNQPQHF

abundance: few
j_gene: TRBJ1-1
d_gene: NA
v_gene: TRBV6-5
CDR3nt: TGTGCCAGCAGGGGGCGCAGCGCCACTGAAGCTTTCTTT
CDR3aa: CASRGRSATEAFF

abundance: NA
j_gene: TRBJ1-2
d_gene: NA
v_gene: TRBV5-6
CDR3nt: TGTGCCAGCACGCTACGAAGTCGCGGCTACACCTTC
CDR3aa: CASTLRSRGYTF

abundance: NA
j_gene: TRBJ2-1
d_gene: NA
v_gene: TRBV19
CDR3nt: TGTGCCAGTAGGGGGGAGAGCTCCTACAATGAGCAGTTCTTC
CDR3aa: CASRGESSYNEQFF

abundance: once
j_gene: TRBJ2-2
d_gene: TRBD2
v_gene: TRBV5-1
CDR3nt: TGCGCCAGCAGCGTCACAGCGGGGAGCACCGGGGAGCTGTTTTTT
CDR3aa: CASSVTAGSTGELFF

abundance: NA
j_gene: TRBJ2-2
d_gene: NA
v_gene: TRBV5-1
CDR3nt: TGCGCCAGCAGCTTGAGCCCAAAGGACACCGGGGAGCTGTTTTTT
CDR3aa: CASSLSPKDTGELFF

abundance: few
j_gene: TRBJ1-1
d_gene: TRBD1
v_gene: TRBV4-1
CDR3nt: TGCGCCAGCAGCCAAGGTGGAGGGACAGGGGTGATGAACACTGAAGCTTTCTTT
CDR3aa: CASSQGGGTGVMNTEAFF

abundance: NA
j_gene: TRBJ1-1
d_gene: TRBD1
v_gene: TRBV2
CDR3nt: TGTGCCAGCAGTGAATTTGCCCTTTTTCAGGGGGCGCAGAACACTGAAGCTTTCTTT
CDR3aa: CASSEFALFQGAQNTEAFF

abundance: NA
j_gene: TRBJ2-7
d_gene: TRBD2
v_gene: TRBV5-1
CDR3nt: TGCGCCAGCAGCCACCGCGGGGGGGCAGAAGAGCAGTACTTC
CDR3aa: CASSHRGGAEEQYF

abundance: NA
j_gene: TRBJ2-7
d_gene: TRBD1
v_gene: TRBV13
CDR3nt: TGTGCCAGCAGCTTGGGGGACAGTTCGGTTTACGAGCAGTACTTC
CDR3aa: CASSLGDSSVYEQYF

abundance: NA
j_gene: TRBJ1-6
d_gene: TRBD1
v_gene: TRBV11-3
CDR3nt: TGTGCCAGCAGCTTGGGACAGGATAATTCACCCCTCCACTTT
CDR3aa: CASSLGQDNSPLHF

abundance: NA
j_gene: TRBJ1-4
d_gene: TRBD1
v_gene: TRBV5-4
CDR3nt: TGTGCCAGCAGTGTGACAGGGAATGAAAAACTGTTTTTT
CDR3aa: CASSVTGNEKLFF

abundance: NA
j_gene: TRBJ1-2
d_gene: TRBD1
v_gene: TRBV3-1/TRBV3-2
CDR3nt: TGTGCCAGCAGCCAAGCTGGGACAGGGGGCAATGGCTACACCTTC
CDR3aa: CASSQAGTGGNGYTF

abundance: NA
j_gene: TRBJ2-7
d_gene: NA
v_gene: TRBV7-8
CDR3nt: TGTGCCAGCAGCCCCACCTTCAGGGGAGGCGAGCAGTACTTC
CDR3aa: CASSPTFRGGEQYF

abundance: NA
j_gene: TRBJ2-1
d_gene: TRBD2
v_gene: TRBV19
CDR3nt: TGTGCCAGTAGTATTTTTTTAGCGGGGGGCGGAAACCTCGACAATGAGCAGTTCTTC
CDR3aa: CASSIFLAGGGNLDNEQFF

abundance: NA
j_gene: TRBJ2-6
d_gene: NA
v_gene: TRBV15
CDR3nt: TGTGCCACCAGCAATGTCGGACTGGCACGCTCTGGGGCCAACGTCCTGACTTTC
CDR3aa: CATSNVGLARSGANVLTF

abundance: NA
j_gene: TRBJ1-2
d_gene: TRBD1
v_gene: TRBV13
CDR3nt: TGTGCCAGCAGCACCTTCCAGGGGGCTAACTATGGCTACACCTTC
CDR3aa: CASSTFQGANYGYTF